This TCR beta chain stems from a study of blood T cell repertoires in COVID-19. Study background: The United States, Italy and Spain provided the acute and convalescent COVID-19 samples. PBMCs, B-cell-depleted T cells, or T cells were the source of the cDNA or gDNA that made up the material.

As processed by the authors: Nucleated cell number was recorded as an estimate derived from reference gene primer amplification. Sequencing was performed with immunoSEQ multiplex PCR; in TCRdb, only in-frame clones are kept and a portion is missing. D and trimming were read from the DNA, whereas the V and J calls and clone size are those reported in that table. The sample yields 80,000 to 95,000 clones, about 86% seen once. The CDR3 is 15 residues long. V lost 1 base to trimming and J lost 0 bases, with 7 bases between them. Germline CDR1 is SEHNR and CDR2 is FQNEAQ (reference sequence). The receptor was derived from an elderly woman in a cohort sampled during active or convalescent COVID-19. The source material was peripheral blood. This chain joins TRBV7-9 and TRBJ1-5, with TRBD1 as a possible D gene (5 bases). The CDR3 loop is CASSLGGDSNQPQHF. CDR3 nucleotides: TGTGCCAGCAGCTTAGGGGGGGATAGCAATCAGCCCCAGCATTTT.